Sequencing of this TCR beta chain was carried out in a study of cytomegalovirus exposure and HLA in healthy donors. The study's findings and limits: Across donors, presence/absence analyses took sequencing depth to be roughly uniform. It is likely that the observed cluster of highly shared sequence variants was a sequencing artifact. A missense DCLRE1C variant was associated with V- and J-gene trimming of TCR beta chains in a later analysis, and an independent cohort replicated the association. Later work showed greater clonal expansion in HLA-associated TCR beta chains than in equally common others.

With 60 Vbeta and 13 Jbeta primers, the PCR was carried out. Only in-frame clones appear in the TCRdb table, and some are missing; sequencing was by immunoSEQ multiplex PCR. The sample has 150,000 to 200,000 clones; roughly 81% are singletons. In the case of this clone: Its antigen is unidentified.

Sample: PBMCs. The TCR was taken from a girl aged 10-17 years in good health and CMV-seropositive.

The CDR3 protein is CASSRAGDEQYF. The CDR3 DNA reads TGTGCCAGCAGTAGGGCAGGGGACGAGCAGTACTTC. The chain has TRBV6-6 and TRBJ2-7; D possibly corresponds to TRBD1 (6 bases). Germline V gene lookup returns CDR1 MNHNY and CDR2 SVGAGI (reference sequence). V lost 5 bases and J lost 5, with 10 bases in between. This CDR3 contains 12 residues.